This record covers a single T cell receptor (beta chain). Its antigen is still unknown. The CDR3 contains 15 residues. Germline V gene lookup returns CDR1 LNHDA and CDR2 SQIVND (reference sequence). Trimming removed 2 bases from V and 4 bases from J, with 12 bases in between. The PCR used 60 Vbeta and 13 Jbeta primers. Sequencing used immunoSEQ multiplex PCR; TCRdb keeps in-frame clones, though not all of them. The top ten clones hold 13% to 15% of a sample with 96,000 or so clones, 65% to 75% of them seen once. These data originate in a study of cytomegalovirus exposure and HLA in healthy donors. As for the study in general: Prior work identified 120 million or so unique TCR beta sequences in roughly 190 million T cells.

Study-wide results and caveats: TCR beta sequences reportedly predicted most subjects' HLA-A and HLA-B alleles accurately. Per a prior analysis, the majority of TCR beta V segments were productive roughly 87% or roughly 30% of the time.

The V gene is TRBV19, the J gene TRBJ2-1; D is possibly TRBD2 (6 bases). The sample was PBMCs. The source of this sequence is a woman in her seventies in good health and CMV-seropositive. The CDR3 loop reads CASSIFGLPYNEQFF. The CDR3 region has the DNA TGTGCCAGTAGTATATTTGGACTACCTTACAATGAGCAGTTCTTC.